This entry lists 5 T cell receptor beta chains sequenced from one sample in a study of T cells after yellow fever vaccination. MiXCR, applied by TCRdb to the 5' RACE reads, yields one record per CDR3 protein. The sample includes hundreds of thousands of distinct CDR3 sequences, around 12% seen only once; the top ten take 3% to 4%. The sample here was CD4+ T cells sorted from PBMCs, taken 15 days after the yellow fever booster vaccination. Receptors were obtained from a man aged 18 to 30 who received the YFV17D yellow fever vaccine.

The gene calls are TRBV10-3 and TRBJ2-7; 13 bases agree with TRBD2. Germline V gene lookup returns CDR1 ENHRY and CDR2 SYGVKD. V lost 6 bases, J lost 6 bases, and 8 bases stayed unmatched. CDR3 size: 15 residues. Here the CDR3 reads CAISRTSGGASEQYF. CDR3 DNA: TGTGCCATCAGCCGAACTAGCGGGGGGGCCTCCGAGCAGTACTTC.

V is TRBV19 and J is TRBJ1-1, with 10 nucleotides matching TRBD1. The V segment lost 8 bases and the J segment 10 bases; nucleotides outside the gene matches: 4. Germline lookup yields CDR1 LNHDA and CDR2 SQIVND (reference sequence). The CDR3 has 11 amino acids. This chain's CDR3 is CASGGQGRAFF. CDR3 nucleotides: TGTGCCAGTGGGGGACAGGGGAGAGCTTTCTTT.

This clonotype turned up a few times. The chain combines TRBV11-2 with TRBJ2-2; TRBD2 is a possible D gene (7 bases). V lost 5 bases, J lost 9 bases, and 16 bases lay in between. This CDR3 has 14 residues. Germline CDR1 is SGHAT and CDR2 is FQNNGV. The CDR3 here is CASSPGRGQWELFF. As DNA, the CDR3 is TGTGCCAGCAGCCCCGGGCGGGGGCAGTGGGAGCTGTTTTTT.

In its sample, this clonotype was seen a few times. V is TRBV20-1 and J is TRBJ2-3, with 8 bases fitting TRBD2. J gave up 5 bases and V 1 base, and 11 bases lay outside the gene matches. CDR3 length equals 16 residues. CDR1 and CDR2 (germline): DFQATT, SNEGSKA (reference sequence). CDR3 region: CSARVLSSGAGDTQYF. The CDR3 coding sequence is TGCAGTGCTAGAGTACTAAGTAGCGGGGCCGGAGATACGCAGTATTTT.

The chain combines TRBV12-3 or TRBV12-4 with TRBJ2-6; D is possibly TRBD1 (5 bases). V dropped 5 bases and J dropped 1 base, with 12 bases sitting between them. The CDR3 has 16 amino acids. CDR3 DNA sequence: TGTGCCAGCAGTGCATACCCAGGGTCTGGGGCCAACGTCCTGACTTTC. It is translated as CASSAYPGSGANVLTF.